Listed here are 27 T cell receptor beta chains from one sample, sequenced in a study of blood T cell repertoires in COVID-19 (dated by TCRdb to the early 2020s). Libraries were built with the immunoSEQ multiplex PCR assay. The table comes from immuneACCESS by way of TCRdb, which keeps in-frame sequences with V and J called. Part of the clones is missing from these tables; in studies checked, under half for an unresolved V gene and the rest for unknown reasons. The sample data list about 52,000 clones, and about 90% of these were observed just once. In total, the top ten clones hold around 15% of the sample. Sequencing was carried out using peripheral blood. All receptors derive from a human donor with active COVID-19. The donor label of this sample is uncertain.

The genes are TRBV2 and TRBJ1-4, with 7 bases identical to TRBD1. There are 15 residues in the CDR3. In germline, CDR1 is SNHLY, CDR2 FYNNEI. V lost 4 bases and J lost 2; bases outside the gene matches: 4. The CDR3: CASSVNRGTNEKLFF. The CDR3 DNA reads as TGTGCCAGCAGTGTTAACAGGGGCACTAATGAAAAACTGTTTTTT.

The chain carries TRBV7-2 and TRBJ1-1; D may be TRBD1 (6 bases). CDR3 length: 15 amino acids. The germline V gene has CDR1 SGHTA and CDR2 FQGNSA. Trimming pared 3 bases from V and 1 base from J, leaving 12 bases between. The CDR3 loop reads CASSFFGGANTEAFF. DNA of the CDR3: TGTGCCAGCAGCTTTTTTGGGGGGGCGAACACTGAAGCTTTCTTT. The entire variable domain, with the rest obtained from reference TRBV7-2 and TRBJ1-1, is as follows: GAGVSQSPSNKVTEKGKDVELRCDPISGHTALYWYRQSLGQGLEFLIYFQGNSAPDKSGLPSDRFSAERTGGSVSTLTIQRTQQEDSAVYLCASSFFGGANTEAFFGQGTRLTVV.

This rearrangement joins TRBV7-3 to TRBJ2-3; TRBD2 agrees at 9 bases. Germline CDR1 and CDR2: SGHTA and FQGTGA. CDR3 length equals 16 residues. With V trimmed by 6 bases and J by 5 bases, 12 bases remained unmatched. CDR3 in DNA: TGTGCCAGCAGTTTGGGGAAGACTAGCGGTCTAGATACGCAGTATTTT. As protein: CASSLGKTSGLDTQYF. The whole variable domain, remainder taken from reference TRBV7-3 and TRBJ2-3, is GAGVSQTPSNKVTEKGKYVELRCDPISGHTALYWYRQSLGQGPEFLIYFQGTGAADDSGLPNDRFFAVRPEGSVSTLKIQRTERGDSAVYLCASSLGKTSGLDTQYFGPGTRLTVL.

V gene TRBV5-4 combines with J gene TRBJ1-1; D possibly corresponds to TRBD1 (6 bases). CDR1 and CDR2 (germline): SGHNT, YYREEE (reference sequence). The V gene lost 6 bases and the J gene lost 4 bases, with 19 bases spanning the gap. The CDR3 is made up of 15 amino acids. CDR3 residues: CASTLPGGAFTEAFF. CDR3 sequence (DNA): TGTGCCAGCACCCTGCCGGGGGGCGCTTTCACTGAAGCTTTCTTT.

The CDR3 reads CASSLNRGNQPQHF. The CDR3 DNA is TGTGCCAGCAGTTTAAACAGGGGCAATCAGCCCCAGCATTTT. The rearrangement uses TRBV6-2 or TRBV6-3 and TRBJ1-5; D is perhaps TRBD1 (6 bases). Between the trimmed V and J ends, which lost 4 bases and 2 bases, there was a span of 9 bases. This CDR3 region has 14 residues. From germline, CDR1 is MNHEY and CDR2 SVGEGT.

This clone was counted once. V gene TRBV13 combines with J gene TRBJ2-2; possible D gene TRBD2, 6 bases. CDR1 and CDR2 (germline): PRHDT, FYEKMQ (reference sequence). Trimming cost V 3 bases and J 0 bases, with 11 bases left between them. This CDR3 has 16 residues. The CDR3 sequence: CASSLRGYANTGELFF. The CDR3 coding sequence is TGTGCCAGCAGCTTGCGGGGCTACGCGAACACCGGGGAGCTGTTTTTT.

This clone was picked up a small number of times. Different DNA sequences within this sample yield the same CDR3. J is TRBJ1-1 and V is TRBV6-5; the D gene is possibly TRBD1 (6 bases). V was clipped by 0 bases and J by 1 base, with 9 bases between them. This CDR3 is built from 15 residues. Germline lookup yields CDR1 MNHEY and CDR2 SVGAGI. CDR3 DNA sequence: TGTGCCAGCAGTTACTCGGCCAGGGGGAACACTGAAGCTTTCTTT. Translated: CASSYSARGNTEAFF.

This clone has a single count. The V gene is TRBV7-9, the J gene TRBJ1-5; D remains unclear. Deletions cut 3 bases from V and 4 bases from J, with 4 bases between. Germline CDR1 and CDR2: SEHNR and FQNEAQ (reference sequence). CDR3 size: 12 residues. The CDR3 nucleotides read TGTGCCAGCAGCTTCAGGAATCAGCCCCAGCATTTT. Encoded protein: CASSFRNQPQHF.

J is TRBJ2-5 and V is TRBV12-3 or TRBV12-4; D is uncertain. Trimming cost V 5 bases and J 5 bases, with 12 bases left between them. CDR3 length: 13 amino acids. CDR3 nucleotides: TGTGCCAGCAGTGCGGCGTTGGTGGAGACCCAGTACTTC. Encoded protein: CASSAALVETQYF.

This chain connects TRBV15 to TRBJ1-4; tentatively, D is TRBD1 (5 bases). The V end was cut by 0 bases, the J end by 4 bases, with 9 bases between. CDR1 and CDR2 (germline): LNHNV, YYDKDF (reference sequence). CDR3 length equals 15 residues. This CDR3 is CATSRETGGNEKLFF. CDR3 nucleotide sequence: TGTGCCACCAGCAGAGAAACAGGCGGTAATGAAAAACTGTTTTTT.

The chain employs TRBV7-9 and TRBJ2-1; 10 bases align to TRBD2. This CDR3 has 15 residues. The trim removed 3 bases at V and 7 bases at J, leaving 6 bases unmatched. The germline V gene encodes CDR1 SEHNR and CDR2 FQNEAQ (reference sequence). The CDR3 DNA reads TGTGCCAGCAGCTTTCAGGGACTAGCGTATAATGAGCAGTTCTTC. Amino acids: CASSFQGLAYNEQFF. Drawing the rest from reference TRBV7-9 and TRBJ2-1, the complete variable domain is DTGVSQNPRHKITKRGQNVTFRCDPISEHNRLYWYRQTLGQGPEFLTYFQNEAQLEKSRLLSDRFSAERPKGSFSTLEIQRTEQGDSAMYLCASSFQGLAYNEQFFGPGTRLTVL.

The chain employs TRBV5-1 and TRBJ2-5; D might be TRBD2 (5 bases). Trimming took off 2 bases at V and 4 bases at J, with 18 bases between the two ends. CDR1 is SGHRS, CDR2 YFSETQ, per germline. The CDR3 length is 16 residues. CDR3: CASSFNGPGMGETQYF. Here the CDR3 DNA reads TGCGCCAGCAGCTTTAATGGTCCGGGGATGGGAGAGACCCAGTACTTC.

This clone showed up just a few times. The chain links TRBV15 to TRBJ1-1; D might be TRBD1 (5 bases). CDR3 length: 16 residues. Germline CDR1 LNHNV, CDR2 YYDKDF (reference sequence). V dropped 5 bases and J dropped 1 base, with 17 bases sitting between them. This CDR3 is CATSRQRAGWNTEAFF. In nucleotides, the CDR3 is TGTGCCACCAGCCGCCAGCGGGCAGGGTGGAACACTGAAGCTTTCTTT.

CDR3 in DNA: TGCGCCAGCAGCCTCCTTCCCCCTCTAGCGGGGGGCCGAAGTGAGCAGTTCTTC. This encodes CASSLLPPLAGGRSEQFF. The chain joins TRBV4-3 to TRBJ2-1; 11 positions match TRBD2. Germline-derived CDR1 and CDR2 are LGHNA and YSLEER. With 4 bases clipped from V and 9 bases from J, the junction kept 17 bases outside the gene matches. The CDR3 contains 18 residues.

The genes are TRBV4-3 and TRBJ2-3; D is uncertain. The CDR3 loop spans 13 amino acids. CDR1 is LGHNA, CDR2 YSLEER, per germline. Trimming pared 4 bases from V and 2 bases from J, leaving 7 bases between. For the CDR3, the DNA is TGCGCCAGCAGCCCAAGAGTCACAGATACGCAGTATTTT. It encodes CASSPRVTDTQYF.

This chain connects TRBV10-3 to TRBJ2-3; 10 bases align to TRBD1. Germline CDR1 ENHRY, CDR2 SYGVKD. V shed 10 bases and J 4 bases; nucleotides not matched to a gene: 11. The CDR3 loop spans 15 amino acids. The DNA of the CDR3 is TGTGCCACCCACCCGACAGGGGGCGGACCAGATACGCAGTATTTT. Protein: CATHPTGGGPDTQYF.

DNA of the CDR3: TGTGCCAGTAGAACCGGGACAGGGGGGTACAATGAGCAGTTCTTC. Its translation: CASRTGTGGYNEQFF. The chain is built from TRBV19 and TRBJ2-1; TRBD1 matches at 11 bases. CDR3 length equals 15 residues. The V gene end was trimmed by 6 bases and the J gene end by 4 bases; junction bases not matched to a gene: 5. Germline lookup yields CDR1 LNHDA and CDR2 SQIVND (reference sequence).

This chain links TRBV2 with TRBJ2-6, with D tentatively TRBD1 (5 bases). CDR1 SNHLY and CDR2 FYNNEI come from the germline V gene. V shed 8 bases and J shed 1 base, with 15 bases lying between them. The CDR3 covers 16 residues. This CDR3 is CASGAGIRSGANVLTF. CDR3 nucleotides: TGTGCCAGCGGGGCAGGAATCAGGTCTGGGGCCAACGTCCTGACTTTC.

This clone showed up just a few times. CDR3: CASSELISNQPQHF. The DNA of the CDR3 is TGTGCCAGCAGTGAGCTAATTAGCAATCAGCCCCAGCATTTT. The chain joins TRBV6-1 to TRBJ1-5; D uncertain. Trimming pared 3 bases from V and 0 bases from J, leaving 6 bases between. Per germline, CDR1 MNHNS and CDR2 SASEGT. The CDR3 spans 14 residues.

V is TRBV2 and J is TRBJ2-4, with 10 nucleotides matching TRBD1. V lost 4 bases and J lost 6; bases outside the gene matches: 3. This CDR3 has 14 residues. CDR1 SNHLY and CDR2 FYNNEI come from the germline V gene. CDR3 nucleotide sequence: TGTGCCAGCAGTGCAGGACAGGGGGGAAACATTCAGTACTTC. It specifies CASSAGQGGNIQYF.

The V gene is TRBV7-2, the J gene TRBJ1-2, with a tentative D call TRBD1 (5 bases). V lost 0 bases and J 3 bases, leaving 26 bases between the germline ends. The length of the CDR3 is 20 residues. CDR1 SGHTA and CDR2 FQGNSA come from the germline V gene. The CDR3 nucleotides are TGTGCCAGCAGCTTAGCCACCCTAAGGTCCGGGACTCCTAAAGACTATGGCTACACCTTC. Translated: CASSLATLRSGTPKDYGYTF.

This clone was detected only once. The V gene is TRBV6-5, the J gene TRBJ2-3; the D gene is possibly TRBD2 (5 bases). The CDR3 is made up of 14 amino acids. Germline CDR1 and CDR2: MNHEY and SVGAGI. V lost 10 bases, J lost 4 bases, and 18 bases lay in between. The CDR3 here is CATNEGGRPDTQYF. CDR3 DNA: TGTGCCACTAACGAGGGCGGCAGGCCAGATACGCAGTATTTT.

The chain recombines TRBV20-1 with TRBJ1-2; the match to TRBD1 covers 7 bases. The CDR3 runs 11 residues. Germline CDR1 is DFQATT and CDR2 is SNEGSKA (reference sequence). Trimming at V came to 4 bases and at J to 6 bases, leaving 2 bases not matched to a gene. This CDR3 reads CSANRGDGYTF. CDR3 DNA sequence: TGCAGTGCTAACAGGGGCGATGGCTACACCTTC.

The rearrangement uses TRBV12-5 and TRBJ2-7; D not resolved. Trimming took off 1 base at V and 2 bases at J, with 15 bases between the two ends. The V gene's germline CDR1 is LGHNT and CDR2 FRNRAP. This CDR3 contains 16 residues. The CDR3 DNA sequence: TGTGCTAGTGGTTTGGAACCACTGGTGATCCCCTACGAGCAGTACTTC. Protein sequence: CASGLEPLVIPYEQYF.

The rearrangement links TRBV3-1 (or the pseudogene TRBV3-2) to TRBJ2-1; 9 bases map to TRBD1. Trimming at V came to 4 bases and at J to 2 bases, leaving 9 bases not matched to a gene. The germline gives CDR1 LGHDT, CDR2 YNNKEL (reference sequence). The CDR3 totals 17 residues. The CDR3 is CASSLDDRGSTYNEQFF. Here the CDR3 DNA reads TGTGCCAGCAGCCTAGACGACAGGGGGAGCACCTACAATGAGCAGTTCTTC.

The chain recombines TRBV9 with TRBJ1-5; 8 bases line up with TRBD1. The CDR3 sequence is 14 residues long. Germline V gene data show CDR1 as SGDLS and CDR2 as YYNGEE. J lost 6 bases, V lost 2 bases, and 4 bases had no gene match. The CDR3 reads CASSVSGGVQPQHF. CDR3 bases: TGTGCCAGCAGCGTTTCAGGGGGCGTTCAGCCCCAGCATTTT.

This clone was seen a single time. The genes are TRBV6-2 or TRBV6-3 and TRBJ2-7; 9 bases map to TRBD2. V shed 4 bases, J shed 0 bases, and the junction held 10 bases outside the gene matches. Germline V gives CDR1 MNHEY, CDR2 SVGEGT. The CDR3 is made up of 17 amino acids. This CDR3 reads CASSFKIQRGASYEQYF. CDR3 bases: TGTGCCAGCAGTTTCAAGATTCAGCGGGGGGCCTCCTACGAGCAGTACTTC.